The sequence of this TCR beta chain was determined in a study of blood T cell repertoires in COVID-19. Study-wide context: From the United States, Italy and Spain came samples of acute and convalescent COVID-19. T cells, B-cell-depleted T cells, or PBMCs supplied cDNA or gDNA.

Germline values: CDR1 LGHNA, CDR2 YNFKEQ. Trimming took 0 bases from V and 5 from J, leaving 15 bases between them. The CDR3 length is 16 residues. TCRdb keeps only in-frame clones here, not all; method: immunoSEQ multiplex PCR. The data contain around 130,000 clones, approximately 83% of them singletons. This clone was picked up a small number of times. Sequences were obtained from peripheral blood. The chain uses TRBV4-2 and TRBJ2-3; D may be TRBD2 (5 bases). The sequence came from a woman aged 50 to 60 with acute or convalescent COVID-19. CDR3: CASSQEALAGIDTQYF. Written as DNA, the CDR3 is TGTGCCAGCAGCCAAGAAGCGCTAGCTGGTATAGATACGCAGTATTTT.